Shown below are 22 T cell receptor beta chains from a single sample sequenced in a study of blood T cell repertoires in COVID-19. Data came from immunoSEQ multiplex PCR; TCRdb stores just in-frame clones and leaves some out. The sample has a few hundred thousand clones, about 91% seen once; the top ten hold 1.5% to 2%. The sample comprised peripheral blood. These TCRs come from a woman in her twenties or thirties with COVID-19, enrolled during active disease.

This chain connects TRBV9 to TRBJ2-1; TRBD2 agrees at 8 bases. The germline V gene encodes CDR1 SGDLS and CDR2 YYNGEE. V lost 7 bases, J lost 5 bases, and 8 bases stayed unmatched. This CDR3 has 14 residues. This chain's CDR3 is CASGGGGRNNEQFF. CDR3 nucleotide sequence: TGTGCCAGCGGAGGCGGGGGGAGAAACAATGAGCAGTTCTTC.

The chain is built from TRBV1 and TRBJ1-2; no DNA check was done on the table's D call, TRBD1. TRBV1 is recorded as a pseudogene. The CDR3 spans 16 residues. The CDR3 region is CTSSQGGTPNTCGYTF. The CDR3 DNA is TGCACCAGCAGCCAAGGTGGGACACCAAACACGTGTGGCTACACCTTC.

The chain combines TRBV9 with TRBJ2-1; D is perhaps TRBD2 (5 bases). The V end was cut by 4 bases, the J end by 0 bases, with 17 bases between. The CDR3 spans 17 residues. From germline, CDR1 is SGDLS and CDR2 YYNGEE. The CDR3 bases are TGTGCCAGCAGCCTCCTAGCCTACGGGGTCTCCTACAATGAGCAGTTCTTC. Residues: CASSLLAYGVSYNEQFF. Complete variable domain (other parts from reference TRBV9 and TRBJ2-1): DSGVTQTPKHLITATGQRVTLRCSPRSGDLSVYWYQQSLDQGLQFLIQYYNGEERAKGNILERFSAQQFPDLHSELNLSSLELGDSALYFCASSLLAYGVSYNEQFFGPGTRLTVL.

The chain carries TRBV9 and TRBJ1-5, with D hard to call. This CDR3 comprises 15 residues. Germline CDR1 reads SGDLS; CDR2 reads YYNGEE. Trimming pared 2 bases from V and 4 bases from J, leaving 13 bases between. CDR3 in DNA: TGTGCCAGCAGCGTCTCGACGGGGAGTAATCAGCCCCAGCATTTT. Translation gives CASSVSTGSNQPQHF.

CDR3 loop: CASSPWTGATYNEQFF. The CDR3 nucleotides read TGTGCCAGCAGCCCATGGACAGGGGCGACCTACAATGAGCAGTTCTTC. The genes are TRBV3-1 (or the pseudogene TRBV3-2) and TRBJ2-1; 9 positions match TRBD1. V shed 4 bases and J 2 bases; nucleotides not matched to a gene: 6. CDR1 and CDR2 (germline): LGHDT, YNNKEL (reference sequence). The CDR3 is 16 amino acids.

The chain uses TRBV6-6 and TRBJ1-1, with 8 bases that match TRBD1. Unmatched junction bases numbered 8, after V lost 0 bases and J lost 11 bases. Germline CDR1 and CDR2: MNHNY and SVGAGI (reference sequence). This CDR3 has 14 amino acids. The CDR3 is CASSYSTGAEGAFF. In nucleotides, the CDR3 is TGTGCCAGCAGTTACTCGACAGGGGCTGAAGGTGCTTTCTTT.

The chain uses TRBV6-1 and TRBJ2-5; TRBD2 agrees at 7 bases. Trimming cost V 2 bases and J 4 bases; bases outside gene matches: 16. The germline V gene has CDR1 MNHNS and CDR2 SASEGT. CDR3 size: 18 residues. In DNA form, the CDR3 reads TGTGCCAGCAGTGAAAGAGCGGGCGTGGGGGGGAATAGAGAGACCCAGTACTTC. Amino acids: CASSERAGVGGNRETQYF.

The J gene is TRBJ1-4, the V gene TRBV28; 8 nucleotides line up with TRBD1. Germline values: CDR1 MDHEN, CDR2 SYDVKM. V was clipped by 4 bases and J by 5 bases; unmatched bases: 3. This CDR3 has 14 residues. CDR3 nucleotides: TGTGCCAGCAGTTCAACAGGGGGAAATGAAAAACTGTTTTTT. It encodes CASSSTGGNEKLFF. The full variable domain, in which reference TRBV28 and TRBJ1-4 provide the parts outside the CDR3, is DVKVTQSSRYLVKRTGEKVFLECVQDMDHENMFWYRQDPGLGLRLIYFSYDVKMKEKGDIPEGYSVSREKKERFSLILESASTNQTSMYLCASSSTGGNEKLFFGSGTQLSVL.

The chain recombines TRBV28 with TRBJ1-6, with 8 bases identical to TRBD1. The CDR3 runs 12 residues. V dropped 6 bases and J dropped 9; count of bases not matched to a gene: 1. Germline lookup yields CDR1 MDHEN and CDR2 SYDVKM. CDR3 in DNA: TGTGCCAGCAGGGACAGGGTTTCACCCCTCCACTTT. It translates to CASRDRVSPLHF.

V and J are TRBV6-2 or TRBV6-3 and TRBJ2-7; TRBD2 matches at 13 bases. V shed 6 bases and J 3 bases; nucleotides not matched to a gene: 8. CDR3 length: 16 residues. Germline V gene data show CDR1 as MNHEY and CDR2 as SVGEGT. The CDR3 reads CASSTGLAGFFYEQYF. The DNA for the CDR3 is TGTGCCAGCAGCACGGGACTAGCGGGGTTTTTCTACGAGCAGTACTTC.

The CDR3 DNA is TGTGCCTGGAGTGTTAGGAGCGGGGGGGGTTTTTACGAGCAGTACTTC. Residues: CAWSVRSGGGFYEQYF. The chain has TRBV30 and TRBJ2-7; 10 nucleotides align to TRBD2. V lost 0 bases and J lost 4; bases outside the gene matches: 9. The V gene's germline CDR1 is GTSNPN and CDR2 SVGIG (reference sequence). The CDR3 totals 16 residues.

The V gene is TRBV7-9, the J gene TRBJ2-7, with 8 positions matching TRBD1. The CDR3 is made up of 13 amino acids. The germline CDR1 and CDR2 sequences are SEHNR and FQNEAQ (reference sequence). Trimming cost V 5 bases and J 7 bases; bases outside gene matches: 7. As DNA, the CDR3 is TGTGCCAGCAGCGTTCAGGGGGCGGAGGAGCAGTACTTC. Translating gives CASSVQGAEEQYF.

The chain employs TRBV24-1 and TRBJ1-2; 7 bases agree with TRBD1. Germline CDR1 is KGHDR and CDR2 is SFDVKD. The CDR3 runs to 15 residues. With V trimmed by 3 bases and J by 4 bases, 7 bases remained unmatched. CDR3 bases: TGTGCCACCAGTGATGCCCACAGGGGATCCTATGGCTACACCTTC. It yields the protein CATSDAHRGSYGYTF.

This sequence joins TRBV2 and TRBJ1-4, with 7 bases that match TRBD1. Looked up from germline, CDR1 is SNHLY and CDR2 is FYNNEI. V lost 3 bases, J lost 8 bases, and 6 bases stayed unmatched. The CDR3 runs to 14 residues. The CDR3 loop is CASSDRTGGEKLFF. The CDR3 region has the DNA TGTGCCAGCAGTGACAGGACAGGTGGGGAAAAACTGTTTTTT. Based on the CDR3 plus reference TRBV2 and TRBJ1-4, the full variable domain is EPEVTQTPSHQVTQMGQEVILRCVPISNHLYFYWYRQILGQKVEFLVSFYNNEISEKSEIFDDQFSVERPDGSNFTLKIRSTKLEDSAMYFCASSDRTGGEKLFFGSGTQLSVL.

The genes are TRBV5-6 and TRBJ2-7, with D perhaps matching TRBD1 (6 bases). The CDR3 loop spans 13 amino acids. Germline V gene data show CDR1 as SGHDT and CDR2 as YYEEEE. The V gene lost 0 bases and the J gene lost 7 bases, with 11 bases spanning the gap. CDR3 nucleotides: TGTGCCAGCAGCTTGGACAGGGTATTTGAGCAGTACGTC. Its protein is CASSLDRVFEQYV.

The chain uses TRBV7-9 and TRBJ1-5; a possible D gene is TRBD1 (6 bases). Trimming shortened V by 5 bases and J by 5 bases, and 16 bases separated the two germline ends. The CDR3 length is 15 residues. Germline CDR1 and CDR2: SEHNR and FQNEAQ (reference sequence). DNA of the CDR3: TGTGCCAGCAGCAGATTTGGGGGCACCGATCAGCCCCAGCATTTT. Its protein is CASSRFGGTDQPQHF.

The V gene is TRBV11-1, the J gene TRBJ2-3; D may be TRBD2 (6 bases). Germline lookup yields CDR1 SGHAT and CDR2 FQDESV (reference sequence). The CDR3 is made up of 14 amino acids. Trimming cost V 0 bases and J 4 bases, with 8 bases left between them. As DNA, the CDR3 is TGTGCCAGCAGCTTAGCGCGGGGATCAGATACGCAGTATTTT. Translation: CASSLARGSDTQYF.

This rearrangement joins TRBV19 to TRBJ2-7; tentative D call: TRBD1 (5 bases). This CDR3 region has 14 residues. The V and J ends lost 6 bases and 3 bases respectively, with 15 bases between them. The V gene's germline CDR1 is LNHDA and CDR2 SQIVND (reference sequence). The CDR3 loop is CASRLGGAHYEQYV. In DNA, the CDR3 is TGTGCCAGTAGGCTGGGTGGGGCTCACTACGAGCAGTACGTC.

CDR3 nucleotide sequence: TGCAGCGTTGTCCCCCGAGGGCTCATGAACACTGAAGCTTTCTTT. Translated: CSVVPRGLMNTEAFF. J is TRBJ1-1 and V is TRBV29-1; D uncertain. Per germline, CDR1 SQVTM and CDR2 ANQGSEA. V was cut by 4 bases and J by 0 bases, with 15 bases left in between. The CDR3 is 15 residues long.

This chain joins TRBV29-1 and TRBJ2-5; D is undetermined. The length of the CDR3 is 11 residues. From germline, CDR1 is SQVTM and CDR2 ANQGSEA. V lost 1 base, J lost 5 bases, and 5 bases lay in between. The CDR3, as DNA: TGCAGCGTTGAAGTACGGGAGACCCAGTACTTC. Translation: CSVEVRETQYF.

This clone appeared a single time. The chain uses TRBV19 and TRBJ1-2; D unresolved. The germline V gene has CDR1 LNHDA and CDR2 SQIVND (reference sequence). The CDR3 contains 13 residues. V lost 4 bases, J lost 3 bases, and 9 bases lay in between. The CDR3 loop is CASSNGPDYGYTF. The CDR3 coding sequence is TGTGCCAGTAGTAATGGGCCCGACTATGGCTACACCTTC.

This clone appeared a few times. The chain recombines TRBV7-8 with TRBJ1-3, with 10 positions matching TRBD1. This CDR3 spans 13 amino acids. Looked up from germline, CDR1 is SGHVS and CDR2 is FQNEAQ. Germline trimming cut 5 bases from V and 7 bases from J; bases unmatched to any gene: 2. The CDR3 here is CASSTGQGNTIYF. The DNA of the CDR3 is TGTGCCAGCAGCACGGGACAGGGGAACACCATATATTTT.